This record covers a single TCR beta chain. Its antigen is currently unknown. V was trimmed by 3 bases and J by 6 bases, leaving 14 bases between them. This CDR3 is built from 14 residues. Germline V lookup: CDR1 KGHSH, CDR2 LQKENI. This sample was taken from a study of cytomegalovirus exposure and HLA in healthy donors. Overall study results and limits: In a later analysis, common viral pathogens appeared linked to several of the most significant clusters. For TCR beta chains, V- and J-gene trimming was later linked to a missense DCLRE1C variant. In an earlier analysis, about 87% or about 30%: the productive usage of most TCR beta V segments.

The primer mix had 60 Vbeta and 13 Jbeta primers. Clones were sequenced by immunoSEQ multiplex PCR, and TCRdb holds only the in-frame ones, with some missing. Of 150,000 to 200,000 clones in the sample, 77% are singletons; the top ten hold over 2.5%. V usage is TRBV18 and J usage is TRBJ1-1, with TRBD1 as a possible D gene (6 bases). Sequencing used PBMCs. This sequence originates from a female donor in good health and CMV-seronegative. The DNA for the CDR3 is TGTGCCAGCTCACCGCGGGGGCGCAGCCCTGAAGCTTTCTTT. Its translation: CASSPRGRSPEAFF.